Shown below are 5 T cell receptor beta chains from a single sample sequenced in a study of blood T cell repertoires in COVID-19. Measured with immunoSEQ multiplex PCR; TCRdb has only the in-frame clones, and not every one. Here the sample spans roughly 70,000 clones, around 77% being singletons. Sample: peripheral blood. The receptors were gathered from an older man with COVID-19, enrolled during active disease.

This clone was detected only once. V gene TRBV6-1 combines with J gene TRBJ1-2, with 9 bases aligning to TRBD1. CDR1 and CDR2 from the germline V gene are MNHNS and SASEGT. This CDR3 spans 13 amino acids. The ends lost 3 bases at V and 7 bases at J; junction bases unmatched: 3. CDR3 region: CASSDGTGFGYTF. The CDR3 coding sequence is TGTGCCAGCAGTGACGGGACAGGGTTTGGCTACACCTTC.

V gene TRBV3-1 (or the pseudogene TRBV3-2) combines with J gene TRBJ2-7, with D possibly being TRBD2 (6 bases). CDR1 LGHDT and CDR2 YNNKEL come from the germline V gene (reference sequence). This CDR3 comprises 14 residues. V lost 1 base and J lost 7, with 14 bases in between. The CDR3 region is CASSQGTGAGEQYF. Written as DNA, the CDR3 is TGTGCCAGCAGCCAAGGGACGGGAGCGGGTGAGCAGTACTTC.

This rearrangement joins TRBV11-1 to TRBJ1-5; D is unresolved. CDR1 is SGHAT, CDR2 FQDESV, per germline (reference sequence). Deletions cut 1 base from V and 4 bases from J, with 5 bases between. This CDR3 spans 13 amino acids. CDR3 nucleotide sequence: TGTGCCAGCAGCTTAGAGCCAAATCAGCCCCAGCATTTT. Amino acids: CASSLEPNQPQHF.

This sequence joins TRBV7-3 and TRBJ2-1; D gene ambiguous. CDR1 and CDR2 (germline): SGHTA, FQGTGA. Trimming took off 4 bases at V and 6 bases at J, with 13 bases between the two ends. This CDR3 comprises 14 residues. The CDR3, as DNA: TGTGCCAGCAGCTCGGCAGGATCTTTCAATGAGCAGTTCTTC. It is translated as CASSSAGSFNEQFF.

The chain uses TRBV3-1 (or the pseudogene TRBV3-2) and TRBJ2-7; the match to TRBD2 covers 7 bases. Germline V gene lookup returns CDR1 LGHDT and CDR2 YNNKEL (reference sequence). The CDR3 has 13 residues. Trimming cost V 6 bases and J 0 bases; bases outside gene matches: 2. The CDR3 DNA reads TGTGCCAGCAGGTGGGGGGGCTCCTACGAGCAGTACTTC. Its protein product is CASRWGGSYEQYF.